This T cell receptor beta chain derives from a study of CD8 T cells in Susac syndrome. Study-wide points: It was acknowledged by the study that relatively few individuals were included in its TCR sequencing and HLA analysis.

As concerns this clonotype: The target antigen is unknown.

TEMRA cells were enriched by FACS, while CD8+ and CD4+ T cells were obtained through a negative isolation that was performed magnetically. RNA in amounts of roughly 0.5 to 1 ug was reverse transcribed with random hexamers. TCRdb independently ran MiXCR on the immunoSEQ multiplex PCR reads; one entry per CDR3 protein. The profile shows 160,000 or so distinct CDR3 sequences, approximately 92% of them singletons. V shed 6 bases and J 7 bases; nucleotides not matched to a gene: 6. There are 14 residues in the CDR3. Germline V lookup: CDR1 MNHEY, CDR2 SMNVEV (reference sequence). Specimen: CD4+ T cells from PBMCs. This TCR was recovered from a human donor in good health. The chain recombines TRBV27 with TRBJ1-1, with 12 bases that match TRBD1. The CDR3 DNA is TGTGCCAGCAGGGAAGGGGACAGGGGGCTTGAAGCTTTCTTT. Protein sequence: CASREGDRGLEAFF.